The text below deals with one T cell receptor (beta chain). These data belong to a study of cytomegalovirus exposure and HLA in healthy donors. There are 12 residues in the CDR3. The V gene's germline CDR1 is MDHEN and CDR2 SYDVKM. V lost 3 bases, J lost 8 bases, and 8 bases lay in between. Amplification used 60 Vbeta primers and 13 Jbeta primers. Sequencing was performed with immunoSEQ multiplex PCR; in TCRdb, only in-frame clones are kept and a portion is missing. There are about 210,000 clones in the sample; under 85% occur only once, and roughly 10% lies in the top ten. The receptor's source is a woman aged 45-59 years in good health and CMV-seropositive. The specimen was PBMCs. The rearrangement joins TRBV28 to TRBJ1-3; D unresolved. CDR3 sequence reads: CASSLQEDTIYF. CDR3 DNA sequence: TGTGCCAGCAGTTTGCAGGAGGACACCATATATTTT.